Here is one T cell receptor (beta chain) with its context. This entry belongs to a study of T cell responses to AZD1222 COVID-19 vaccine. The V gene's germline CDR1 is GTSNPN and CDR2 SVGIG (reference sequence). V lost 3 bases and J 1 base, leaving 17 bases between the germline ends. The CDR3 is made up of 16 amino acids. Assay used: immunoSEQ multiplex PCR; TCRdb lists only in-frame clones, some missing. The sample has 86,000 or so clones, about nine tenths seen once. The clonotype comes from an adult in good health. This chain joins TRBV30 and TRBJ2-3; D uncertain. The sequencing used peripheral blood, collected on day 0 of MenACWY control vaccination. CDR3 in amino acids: CAWRYQAARGTDTQYF. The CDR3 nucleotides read TGTGCCTGGAGGTACCAGGCGGCTCGGGGCACAGATACGCAGTATTTT.